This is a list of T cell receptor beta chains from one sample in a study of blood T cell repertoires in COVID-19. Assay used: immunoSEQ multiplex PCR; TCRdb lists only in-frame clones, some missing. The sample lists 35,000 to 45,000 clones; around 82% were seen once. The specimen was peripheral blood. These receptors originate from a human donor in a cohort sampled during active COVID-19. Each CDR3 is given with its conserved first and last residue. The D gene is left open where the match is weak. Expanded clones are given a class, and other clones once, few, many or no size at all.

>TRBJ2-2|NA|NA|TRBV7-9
CASSPQGPGELFF
TGTGCCAGCAGCCCACAGGGCCCCGGGGAGCTGTTTTTT
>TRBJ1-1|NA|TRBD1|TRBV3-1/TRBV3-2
CASSQPGGNTEAFF
TGTGCCAGCAGCCAACCAGGGGGGAACACTGAAGCTTTCTTT
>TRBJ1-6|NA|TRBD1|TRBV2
CASSATGGAKGSPLHF
TGTGCCAGCAGTGCGACAGGGGGCGCGAAAGGCTCACCCCTCCACTTT
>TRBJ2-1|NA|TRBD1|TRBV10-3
CAISESGGRSYNEQFF
TGTGCCATCAGTGAGTCAGGGGGCCGGTCCTACAATGAGCAGTTCTTC
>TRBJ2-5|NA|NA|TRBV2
CASSGQLVQETQYF
TGTGCCAGCAGTGGACAGTTGGTCCAAGAGACCCAGTACTTC
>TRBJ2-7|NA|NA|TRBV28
CATKSSTEQYF
TGTGCCACCAAATCTTCCACTGAGCAGTACTTC
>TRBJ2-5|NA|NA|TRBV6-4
CASRERTEETQYF
TGTGCCAGCAGGGAGAGGACAGAAGAGACCCAGTACTTC
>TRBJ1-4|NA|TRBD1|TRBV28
CASSTLSGTGNEKLFF
TGTGCCAGCAGTACCCTATCCGGGACAGGGAATGAAAAACTGTTTTTT
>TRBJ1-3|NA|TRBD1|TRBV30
CAWTAGGAGNTIYF
TGTGCCTGGACTGCAGGGGGCGCCGGAAACACCATATATTTT
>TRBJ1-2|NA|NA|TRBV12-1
CASSGQARDRVGYGYTF
TGTGCCAGCAGCGGCCAGGCCCGGGACAGGGTGGGCTATGGCTACACCTTC
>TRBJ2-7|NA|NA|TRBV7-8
CASSLGGRGVNEQYF
TGTGCCAGCAGCTTAGGGGGCAGGGGGGTCAACGAGCAGTACTTC
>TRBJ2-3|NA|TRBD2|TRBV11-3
CASSLGLAEITDTQYF
TGTGCCAGCAGCTTAGGACTAGCGGAGATCACAGATACGCAGTATTTT
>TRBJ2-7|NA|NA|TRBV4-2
CASSQSPQDAYEQYF
TGTGCCAGCAGCCAGTCCCCCCAGGATGCCTACGAGCAGTACTTC
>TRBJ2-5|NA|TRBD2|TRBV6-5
CATTLGGGETQYF
TGTGCCACCACTCTGGGGGGGGGAGAGACCCAGTACTTC
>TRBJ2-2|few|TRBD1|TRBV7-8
CASSSTGPGELFF
TGTGCCAGCAGCTCGACAGGGCCCGGGGAGCTGTTTTTT
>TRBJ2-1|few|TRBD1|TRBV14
CASSPTGQGGVFF
TGTGCCAGCAGCCCTACCGGACAGGGGGGAGTATTCTTC
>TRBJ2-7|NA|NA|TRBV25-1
CASSDLNSLGHEQYF
TGTGCCAGCAGTGATTTGAACTCCCTAGGCCACGAGCAGTACTTC
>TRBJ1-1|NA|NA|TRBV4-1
CASSQEEGENTEAFF
TGCGCCAGCAGCCAAGAAGAGGGAGAGAACACTGAAGCTTTCTTT
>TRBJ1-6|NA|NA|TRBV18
CASSPGGADSPLHF
TGTGCCAGCTCACCAGGGGGGGCTGATTCACCCCTCCACTTT
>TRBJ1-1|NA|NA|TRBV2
CASSAGQKAFF
TGTGCCAGCAGTGCAGGACAGAAGGCTTTCTTT
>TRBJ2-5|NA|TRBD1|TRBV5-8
CASSLGTGGVGTQYF
TGTGCCAGCAGCCTCGGGACAGGGGGCGTGGGGACCCAGTACTTC
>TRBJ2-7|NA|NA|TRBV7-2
CASSLGVGSPEQYF
TGTGCCAGCAGCTTAGGAGTGGGCTCCCCGGAGCAGTACTTC
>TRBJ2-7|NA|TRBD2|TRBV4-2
CASSQEVGRGASREQYF
TGTGCCAGCAGCCAAGAAGTTGGGCGGGGGGCCTCTCGCGAGCAGTACTTC
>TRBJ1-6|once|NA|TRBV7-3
CASSLQPGNSPLHF
TGTGCCAGCAGCTTACAACCGGGGAATTCACCCCTCCACTTT
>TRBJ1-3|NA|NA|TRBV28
CASLSSGNTIYF
TGTGCCAGCCTGAGCTCTGGAAACACCATATATTTT
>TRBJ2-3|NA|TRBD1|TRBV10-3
CAAQGAQADTQYF
TGTGCCGCCCAGGGGGCGCAGGCAGATACGCAGTATTTT
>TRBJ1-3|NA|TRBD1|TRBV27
CASSSGTAVGTIYF
TGTGCCAGCAGTTCGGGGACAGCGGTCGGCACCATATATTTT
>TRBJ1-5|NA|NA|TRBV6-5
CASTGQIPNQPQHF
TGTGCCAGCACTGGACAGATTCCCAATCAGCCCCAGCATTTT
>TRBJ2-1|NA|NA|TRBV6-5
CASSLGGGHSYNEQFF
TGTGCCAGCAGTTTGGGAGGGGGTCACTCCTACAATGAGCAGTTCTTC
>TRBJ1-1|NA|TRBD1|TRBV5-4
CASSLGDRGSRSEAFF
TGTGCCAGCAGCTTGGGAGACAGGGGGTCTAGATCTGAAGCTTTCTTT
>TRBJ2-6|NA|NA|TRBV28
CASSLSSSGANVLTF
TGTGCCAGCAGTTTATCTAGCTCTGGGGCCAACGTCCTGACTTTC